The 18 T cell receptor beta chains listed next were all sequenced from one sample in a study of cytomegalovirus exposure and HLA in healthy donors. 13 Jbeta primers and 60 Vbeta primers were used for the PCR. The data were produced by immunoSEQ multiplex PCR, yet TCRdb's version contains in-frame clones alone and is incomplete. The sample yields about 110,000 clones, over 65% seen once. Sequenced input: PBMCs. These receptors originate from a female donor in good health and CMV-seropositive.

The V call is TRBV7-2, the J call TRBJ2-6, with a tentative D call TRBD1 (6 bases). Trimming stripped 3 bases from V and 4 bases from J, with 13 bases between. The CDR3 is 16 amino acids. Germline V CDR1 and CDR2: SGHTA, FQGNSA. Here the CDR3 DNA reads TGTGCCAGCAGCTTTACAGGGTCTACCGGGGCCAACGTCCTGACTTTC. Protein sequence: CASSFTGSTGANVLTF.

A few counts support this clone. The CDR3 loop reads CASSWNQGNTGELFF. The CDR3 nucleotides read TGTGCCAGCAGTTGGAACCAGGGGAACACCGGGGAGCTGTTTTTT. The chain couples TRBV6-5 to TRBJ2-2; D perhaps matches TRBD1 (5 bases). V was cut by 4 bases and J by 1 base, with 10 bases left in between. CDR3 length: 15 amino acids. CDR1 is MNHEY, CDR2 SVGAGI, per germline.

This clone occurred once. In DNA form, the CDR3 reads TGTGCCAGCAGCCCTAGCGGGAGGACAATGGATGAGCAGTTCTTC. Its protein product is CASSPSGRTMDEQFF. V and J are TRBV7-9 and TRBJ2-1, with TRBD2 identical over 11 bases. CDR3 size: 15 residues. Trimming took 5 bases from V and 8 from J; bases not matched to a gene: 8. Germline CDR1 and CDR2: SEHNR and FQNEAQ (reference sequence).

V and J are TRBV18 and TRBJ1-2, with 9 positions matching TRBD1. Germline CDR1 and CDR2: KGHSH and LQKENI. The CDR3 spans 15 residues. With 4 bases clipped from V and 4 bases from J, the junction kept 7 bases outside the gene matches. Written as DNA, the CDR3 is TGTGCCAGCTCACGGGGACAGGGAGGAAGCTATGGCTACACCTTC. Protein sequence: CASSRGQGGSYGYTF. The full variable domain, with the rest looked up from reference TRBV18 and TRBJ1-2, is NAGVMQNPRHLVRRRGQEARLRCSPMKGHSHVYWYRQLPEEGLKFMVYLQKENIIDESGMPKERFSAEFPKEGPSILRIQQVVRGDSAAYFCASSRGQGGSYGYTFGSGTRLTVV.

The chain has TRBV2 and TRBJ2-2, with TRBD1 as a possible D gene (6 bases). The V and J ends lost 9 bases and 4 bases respectively, with 15 bases between them. CDR1 and CDR2 from the germline V gene are SNHLY and FYNNEI. The CDR3 extends over 14 amino acids. The CDR3 region is CASLQGGFTGELFF. In DNA form, the CDR3 reads TGTGCCAGTCTACAGGGCGGATTCACCGGGGAGCTGTTTTTT.

The chain couples TRBV6-4 to TRBJ1-1, with TRBD1 as a possible D gene (6 bases). Looked up from germline, CDR1 is MRHNA and CDR2 is SNTAGT. Trimming took 5 bases from V and 4 from J, leaving 17 bases between them. The CDR3 is 15 residues long. As DNA, the CDR3 is TGTGCCAGCAGTCAGGACATTTTACAGGGCACTGAAGCTTTCTTT. Translation: CASSQDILQGTEAFF.

The chain carries TRBV19 and TRBJ1-2; 8 positions match TRBD1. V was clipped by 6 bases and J by 8 bases; unmatched bases: 8. CDR3 size: 13 residues. The germline V gene has CDR1 LNHDA and CDR2 SQIVND (reference sequence). The CDR3 coding sequence is TGTGCCAGTAGAAGGGCAGGGGGCGGCGGCTACACCTTC. Translation: CASRRAGGGGYTF.

J is TRBJ1-1 and V is TRBV5-1; 7 bases line up with TRBD1. V trimming: 2 bases; J trimming: 1 base; junction bases outside the gene matches: 2. This CDR3 has 14 amino acids. CDR1 is SGHRS and CDR2 is YFSETQ in the germline V gene. The CDR3 region is CASSFRQGNTEAFF. As DNA, the CDR3 is TGCGCCAGCAGCTTTCGACAGGGGAACACTGAAGCTTTCTTT.

The V and J genes are TRBV2 and TRBJ1-5; 10 nucleotides align to TRBD1. From germline, CDR1 is SNHLY and CDR2 FYNNEI. The CDR3 has 13 residues. Losses at the gene ends were 4 bases for V and 9 bases for J; bases not matched to a gene: 3. The CDR3, as DNA: TGTGCCAGCAGTGGACAGGGGGCTTGGCCCCAGCATTTT. Its translation is CASSGQGAWPQHF.

The chain is built from TRBV5-4 and TRBJ2-7; tentative D call: TRBD2 (6 bases). Germline V lookup: CDR1 SGHNT, CDR2 YYREEE (reference sequence). Trimming took 4 bases from V and 2 from J, leaving 19 bases between them. This CDR3 is 16 amino acids long. The CDR3 sequence is CASSPQTLASPYEQYF. Written as DNA, the CDR3 is TGTGCCAGCAGCCCCCAAACCCTAGCGAGCCCCTACGAGCAGTACTTC.

The chain carries TRBV5-1 and TRBJ2-2; 9 bases line up with TRBD1. The V and J ends lost 5 bases and 5 bases, in that order; junction bases with no gene match: 7. This CDR3 comprises 15 residues. The germline V gene has CDR1 SGHRS and CDR2 YFSETQ. The CDR3 DNA sequence: TGCGCCAGCAGGAGGGGACAGGGATGGACCGGGGAGCTGTTTTTT. Translation gives CASRRGQGWTGELFF.

This clone was observed a handful of times. The rearrangement joins TRBV19 to TRBJ2-5; 8 bases match TRBD2. Germline CDR1 is LNHDA and CDR2 is SQIVND (reference sequence). J was trimmed by 1 base and V by 6 bases; bases with no gene match: 4. The CDR3 is made up of 14 amino acids. The CDR3 loop is CASRPSGGQETQYF. In nucleotides, the CDR3 is TGTGCCAGTAGACCGAGCGGGGGCCAAGAGACCCAGTACTTC.

V and J are TRBV19 and TRBJ1-5; 7 nucleotides match TRBD1. The CDR3 extends over 15 amino acids. CDR1 is LNHDA, CDR2 SQIVND, per germline (reference sequence). J gave up 0 bases and V 4 bases, and 3 bases lay outside the gene matches. The CDR3 sequence: CASSTGQSSNQPQHF. The CDR3 coding sequence is TGTGCCAGTAGTACGGGACAGTCTAGCAATCAGCCCCAGCATTTT. Full variable domain (outside the CDR3, taken from reference TRBV19 and TRBJ1-5): DGGITQSPKYLFRKEGQNVTLSCEQNLNHDAMYWYRQDPGQGLRLIYYSQIVNDFQKGDIAEGYSVSREKKESFPLTVTSAQKNPTAFYLCASSTGQSSNQPQHFGDGTRLSIL.

The chain couples TRBV6-5 to TRBJ2-5; TRBD1 is a possible D gene (5 bases). Trimming removed 3 bases from V and 5 bases from J, with 13 bases in between. Germline-derived CDR1 and CDR2 are MNHEY and SVGAGI. This CDR3 has 14 amino acids. The chain's CDR3 is CASSYSRQWETQYF. CDR3 bases: TGTGCCAGCAGTTATAGCAGACAGTGGGAGACCCAGTACTTC.

The chain joins TRBV27 to TRBJ1-1; D unresolved. The CDR3 spans 14 residues. V was cut by 1 base and J by 6 bases, with 12 bases left in between. Germline V lookup: CDR1 MNHEY, CDR2 SMNVEV (reference sequence). The CDR3 sequence: CASSLLLKRAEAFF. DNA of the CDR3: TGTGCCAGCAGTTTATTACTCAAGCGGGCTGAAGCTTTCTTT.

This rearrangement joins TRBV5-4 to TRBJ2-3; no clear D gene. Germline V lookup: CDR1 SGHNT, CDR2 YYREEE (reference sequence). V gave up 4 bases and J gave up 1 base, with 10 bases separating them. CDR3 size: 14 residues. As DNA, the CDR3 is TGTGCCAGCAGCCCTAGGTGGGGCACAGATACGCAGTATTTT. Encoded protein: CASSPRWGTDTQYF.

The CDR3 region has the DNA TGTGCCAGCAGCCAAGGGACTAGCGGGAATGCCTACGAGCAGTACTTC. As protein: CASSQGTSGNAYEQYF. The J gene is TRBJ2-7, the V gene TRBV7-8; 13 bases line up with TRBD2. With V trimmed by 5 bases and J by 2 bases, 6 bases remained unmatched. Germline-derived CDR1 and CDR2 are SGHVS and FQNEAQ. This CDR3 is built from 16 residues.

V is TRBV6-5 and J is TRBJ2-7; 9 bases line up with TRBD1. The CDR3 runs to 15 residues. Trimming removed 2 bases from V and 1 base from J; junction bases left unmatched: 3. CDR1 and CDR2 (germline): MNHEY, SVGAGI. CDR3 DNA sequence: TGTGCCAGCAGTTACAAGGGGACAGGGTCCTACGAGCAGTACTTC. Protein sequence: CASSYKGTGSYEQYF.